A selection of T cell receptor beta chains follows, all from one sample in a study of blood T cell repertoires in COVID-19. Some clones are missing from TCRdb's copy, which holds only in-frame ones; the method was immunoSEQ multiplex PCR. The data show roughly 250,000 clones, with approximately 87% seen just once and roughly 8.6% held by the top ten. Sequences were obtained from peripheral blood. The receptors derive from a human donor in a cohort sampled during active COVID-19. The CDR3 runs from the conserved cysteine through the conserved F or W. Fields, in order: V gene, D gene, J gene, CDR3 protein, CDR3 DNA. The D gene is left open where the match is weak.

TRBV28	-	TRBJ1-2	CASSQDTLANYGYTF	TGTGCCAGCAGCCAGGACACGTTAGCTAACTATGGCTACACCTTC
TRBV18	TRBD1	TRBJ2-3	CASSPMGQGLSTQYF	TGTGCCAGCTCACCAATGGGACAGGGTCTCAGTACGCAGTATTTT
TRBV27	-	TRBJ1-5	CASSYRENQPQHF	TGTGCCAGCAGTTACAGGGAAAATCAGCCCCAGCATTTT
TRBV24-1	-	TRBJ1-3	CATSTGSGNTIYF	TGTGCCACCAGTACGGGTAGTGGAAACACCATATATTTT
TRBV7-9	TRBD2	TRBJ2-1	CASSLLAGDNEQFF	TGTGCCAGCAGCTTGCTAGCGGGAGACAATGAGCAGTTCTTC
TRBV7-9	TRBD1	TRBJ1-1	CASSLSRGTVAEAFF	TGTGCCAGCAGCTTATCCCGTGGGACAGTCGCTGAAGCTTTCTTT
TRBV11-2	TRBD2	TRBJ2-1	CASRFQGAGGAYNEQFF	TGTGCCAGCAGATTCCAAGGAGCGGGGGGAGCGTACAATGAGCAGTTCTTC
TRBV7-9	-	TRBJ1-3	CASSFERVGNTIYF	TGTGCCAGCAGCTTCGAGAGAGTTGGAAACACCATATATTTT
TRBV6-5	-	TRBJ1-3	CASIQGTGNTIYF	TGTGCCAGTATACAGGGAACTGGAAACACCATATATTTT
TRBV5-4	-	TRBJ2-7	CAGPSGAYEQYF	TGTGCCGGGCCCTCAGGGGCCTACGAGCAGTACTTC